This T cell receptor beta chain was found in a study of cytomegalovirus exposure and HLA in healthy donors. Study summary: The same platform was used for the roughly 120 validation repertoires as for the 650 to 700 first-cohort repertoires, as reported in a later analysis.

The table came from immunoSEQ multiplex PCR; TCRdb's copy has only in-frame clones and leaves some out. This sample has 150,000 to 200,000 clones; 86% occur once, and the top ten carry approximately 1.5%. In germline, CDR1 is SQVTM, CDR2 ANQGSEA. V gave up 5 bases and J gave up 7 bases, with 14 bases separating them. This CDR3 spans 12 amino acids. Sample: PBMCs. J is TRBJ1-1 and V is TRBV29-1; D perhaps matches TRBD1 (5 bases). The clonotype comes from a woman aged 18-35 years in good health and CMV-seronegative. DNA for the CDR3: TGCAGCGTTCTTCCTCGGGGGTATGAAGCTTTCTTT. It yields the protein CSVLPRGYEAFF.